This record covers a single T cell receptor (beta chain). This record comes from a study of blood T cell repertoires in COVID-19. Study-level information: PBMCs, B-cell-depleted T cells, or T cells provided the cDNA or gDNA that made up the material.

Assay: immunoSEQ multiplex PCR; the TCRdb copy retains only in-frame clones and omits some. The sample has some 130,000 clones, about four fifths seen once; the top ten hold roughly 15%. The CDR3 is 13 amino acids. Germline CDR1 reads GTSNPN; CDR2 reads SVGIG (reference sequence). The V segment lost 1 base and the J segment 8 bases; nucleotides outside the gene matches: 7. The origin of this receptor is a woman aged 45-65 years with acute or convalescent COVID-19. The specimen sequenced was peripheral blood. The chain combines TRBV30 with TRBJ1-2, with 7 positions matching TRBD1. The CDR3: CAWSALTGRGYTF. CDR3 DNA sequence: TGTGCCTGGAGTGCGTTGACAGGGCGAGGCTACACCTTC. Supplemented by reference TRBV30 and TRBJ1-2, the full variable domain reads SQTIHQWPATLVQPVGSPLSLECTVEGTSNPNLYWYRQAAGRGLQLLFYSVGIGQISSEVPQNLSASRPQDRQFILSSKKLLLSDSGFYLCAWSALTGRGYTFGSGTRLTVV.